This TCR beta chain was recovered during a study of identical twins. In every case, the donor was a healthy Caucasian. Study-wide findings and caveats: Low generation probability was overrepresented in out-of-frame alpha sequences shared by twins. Compared with models, monozygotic twins showed more out-of-frame TCR alpha sharing. Cord blood's abundant beta clonotypes had fewer insertions, unlike memory repertoires.

A single record per CDR3 protein comes from TCRdb applying MiXCR to the 5' RACE reads. The repertoire holds roughly 710,000 distinct CDR3 sequences, with 5.5% to 6.5% as singletons. Germline CDR1 and CDR2: SGHDT and YYEEEE. Deletions cut 7 bases from V and 4 bases from J, with 15 bases between. The CDR3 spans 14 residues. This clonotype was picked up many times. As yet, its antigen is unknown. The TCR originated in a young man in good health. The sequencing input was naive T cells sorted from blood. This chain joins TRBV5-6 and TRBJ2-1; TRBD2 is a possible D gene (7 bases). The CDR3 reads CASGGGEFYNEQFF. The CDR3 nucleotides read TGTGCCAGCGGCGGGGGCGAGTTTTACAATGAGCAGTTCTTC.